This T cell receptor beta chain was retrieved from a study of blood T cell repertoires in COVID-19. Background on the study: From the United States, Italy and Spain came samples of acute and convalescent COVID-19. In each case, the material was cDNA or gDNA derived from T cells, B-cell-depleted T cells, or PBMCs.

Ages ranged from about 18 to 89 years, with residence in around 24 US areas. Original data processing: For nucleated cells, counts were estimated from reference gene primer amplification. Using immunoSEQ multiplex PCR, the repertoire was profiled, and TCRdb retains in-frame clones only, with some absent. V and J calls and clone size follow that table, whereas D and trimming were derived from the DNA. The table lists fewer than 250,000 clones, 87% of them singletons. The V gene lost 0 bases and the J gene lost 5 bases, with 17 bases spanning the gap. From germline, CDR1 is LNHDA and CDR2 SQIVND (reference sequence). This CDR3 has 18 amino acids.

The TCR sequence derives from a woman in her twenties or thirties with acute COVID-19. Material for sequencing was PBMCs or T cells enriched from blood (not recorded which). The chain joins TRBV19 to TRBJ1-6; possibly TRBD1 for D (6 bases). For the CDR3, the DNA is TGTGCCAGTAGTATAGAACCCCCGGACAGAGAAAATAATTCACCCCTCCACTTT. Translation gives CASSIEPPDRENNSPLHF.